The entry that follows covers one T cell receptor beta chain sequence. Antigen specificity is unknown. Primers: 60 Vbeta forward and 13 Jbeta reverse. Clones were sequenced by immunoSEQ multiplex PCR, and TCRdb holds only the in-frame ones, with some missing. The data show around 120,000 clones, 81% seen once. These data belong to a study of cytomegalovirus exposure and HLA in healthy donors. About the study: From around 180 million T cells, an earlier analysis saw 117 million unique TCR beta sequences.

Study-wide points: TCR beta V- and J-gene trimming was later associated with a missense DCLRE1C variant. Cytomegalovirus status was reportedly diagnosed by the classifier with high specificity and sensitivity. In vitro work confirmed that a few CMV-associated chains recognize CMV antigens.

The sample was PBMCs. This receptor was identified in a woman in her thirties in good health and CMV-seronegative.

CDR3: CASLSGTADYEQYF. CDR3 nucleotides: TGTGCCAGCCTCTCCGGGACAGCCGACTACGAGCAGTACTTC. The chain has TRBV28 and TRBJ2-7; 7 nucleotides align to TRBD1. The length of the CDR3 is 14 residues. Germline CDR1 and CDR2: MDHEN and SYDVKM. The junction had 10 bases not matched to a gene; V was cut back by 8 bases and J by 3 bases.